This T cell receptor beta chain was sequenced during a study of blood T cell repertoires in COVID-19. Study information: PBMCs, B-cell-depleted T cells, or T cells were the source of the cDNA or gDNA that made up the material.

Per the study methods: Estimation of nucleated cell counts relied on the amplification of reference gene primers. Assay: immunoSEQ multiplex PCR; the TCRdb copy retains only in-frame clones and omits some. D and trimming were read from the DNA, whereas the V and J calls and clone size are those reported in that table. The data hold 200,000 to 250,000 clones, with around 82% observed a single time. Germline lookup yields CDR1 SGHDN and CDR2 FVKESK. V was cut by 3 bases and J by 0 bases, with 12 bases left in between. The CDR3 length is 17 residues. This TCR was recovered from a woman between 70 and 85 years old with acute or convalescent COVID-19. The sample comprised peripheral blood. The chain couples TRBV14 to TRBJ1-6, with D possibly TRBD1 on 6 matching bases. The CDR3 DNA reads as TGTGCCAGCAGCCACGACAGGCTGAGCTCCTATAATTCACCCCTCCACTTT. Encoded protein: CASSHDRLSSYNSPLHF.